Listed here is a single T cell receptor beta chain. Sequencing was performed with immunoSEQ multiplex PCR; in TCRdb, only in-frame clones are kept and a portion is missing. The sample yields about 160,000 clones, more than 80% seen once. CDR3 length: 11 amino acids. Germline trimming cut 6 bases from V and 7 bases from J; bases unmatched to any gene: 5. CDR1 and CDR2 (germline): DFQATT, SNEGSKA (reference sequence). The source of the sample is a study of blood T cell repertoires in COVID-19. The overall study: Researchers got acute and convalescent COVID-19 samples from the United States, Italy and Spain. From T cells, B-cell-depleted T cells, or PBMCs came the material, which was cDNA or gDNA.

Material for sequencing was peripheral blood. The sequence was obtained from a human donor in a cohort sampled during active COVID-19. The gene calls are TRBV20-1 and TRBJ1-2; 7 bases agree with TRBD1. CDR3 sequence reads: CSAQGGFGYTF. CDR3 nucleotide sequence: TGCAGTGCCCAGGGGGGTTTTGGCTACACCTTC.